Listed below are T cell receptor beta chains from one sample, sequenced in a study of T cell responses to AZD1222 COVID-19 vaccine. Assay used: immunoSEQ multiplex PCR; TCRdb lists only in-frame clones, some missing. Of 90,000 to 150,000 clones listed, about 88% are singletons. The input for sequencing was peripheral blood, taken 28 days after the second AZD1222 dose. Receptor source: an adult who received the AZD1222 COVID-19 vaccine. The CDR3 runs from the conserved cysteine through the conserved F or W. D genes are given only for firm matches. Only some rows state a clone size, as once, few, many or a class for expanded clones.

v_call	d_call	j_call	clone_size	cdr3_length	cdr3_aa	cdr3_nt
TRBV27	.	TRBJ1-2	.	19	CASSLRTTWGGANIYGYTF	TGTGCCAGCAGTTTAAGGACAACATGGGGAGGGGCCAATATCTATGGCTACACCTTC
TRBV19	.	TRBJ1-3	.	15	CASSWTTVRGNTIYF	TGTGCCAGTAGTTGGACGACCGTAAGAGGAAACACCATATATTTT
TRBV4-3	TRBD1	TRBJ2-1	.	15	CASSQGDRGRDEQFF	TGCGCCAGCAGCCAGGGGGACAGGGGGAGGGATGAGCAGTTCTTC
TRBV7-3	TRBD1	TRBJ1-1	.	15	CASSLQQGAATEAFF	TGTGCCAGCAGCTTACAACAGGGGGCGGCCACTGAAGCTTTCTTT
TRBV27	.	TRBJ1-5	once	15	CASSFQGGVYQPQHF	TGTGCCAGCAGTTTCCAAGGGGGAGTCTATCAGCCCCAGCATTTT
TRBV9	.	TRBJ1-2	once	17	CASSVEKGEITNYGYTF	TGTGCCAGCAGCGTAGAGAAGGGGGAGATAACTAACTATGGCTACACCTTC
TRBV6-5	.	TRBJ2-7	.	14	CASSRDLGTYEQYF	TGTGCCAGCAGCCGGGACTTAGGAACCTACGAGCAGTACTTC
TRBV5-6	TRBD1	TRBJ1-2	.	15	CASSIQTGVVYGYTF	TGTGCCAGCAGCATACAGACAGGGGTCGTCTATGGCTACACCTTC
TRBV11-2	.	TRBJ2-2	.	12	CASSLDLGELFF	TGTGCCAGCAGCTTAGACCTCGGGGAGCTGTTTTTT
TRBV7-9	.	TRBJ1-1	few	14	CASSLREGDTEAFF	TGTGCCAGCAGCTTAAGGGAAGGGGACACTGAAGCTTTCTTT
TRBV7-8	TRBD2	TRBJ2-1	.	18	CASSKTSGVPSSYNEQFF	TGTGCCAGCAGCAAGACTAGCGGGGTTCCTAGCTCCTACAATGAGCAGTTCTTC
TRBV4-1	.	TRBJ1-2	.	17	CASSPQTDAGGSNGYTF	TGCGCCAGCAGCCCTCAAACTGACGCGGGGGGCAGTAATGGCTACACCTTC
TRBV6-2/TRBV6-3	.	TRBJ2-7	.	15	CASSYSPEGPYEQYF	TGTGCCAGCAGTTACTCTCCCGAGGGCCCTTACGAGCAGTACTTC
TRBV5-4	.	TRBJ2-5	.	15	CASSLGTTIQETQYF	TGTGCCAGCAGCTTGGGAACTACAATACAAGAGACCCAGTACTTC
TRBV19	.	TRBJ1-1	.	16	CASTLTLSLWNTEAFF	TGTGCCAGTACCCTCACCCTTTCGCTATGGAACACTGAAGCTTTCTTT
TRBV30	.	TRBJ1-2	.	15	CAWSVLGLGSRGYTF	TGTGCCTGGAGTGTTTTGGGGCTGGGTTCGCGCGGCTACACCTTC